Shown below are 14 T cell receptor beta chains from a single sample sequenced in a study of T cells in Graves' hyperthyroidism and ophthalmopathy. TCR beta CDR3 sequences were amplified from RNA transcripts. RT-PCR in the first round (using the HTBI primer set) targeted the TCR CDR3. From the multiplex PCR reads, TCRdb called clonotypes with MiXCR, one entry per CDR3 protein. The table has roughly 650,000 distinct CDR3 sequences, 16% seen once. Sequencing used blood. The receptor set was obtained from a woman in her forties with Graves' ophthalmopathy.

Many counts were recorded for this clonotype. V gene TRBV7-8 combines with J gene TRBJ2-1, with 7 bases lining up with TRBD2. Germline values: CDR1 SGHVS, CDR2 FQNEAQ. With 5 bases clipped from V and 8 bases from J, the junction kept 6 bases outside the gene matches. The CDR3 spans 13 residues. The CDR3, as DNA: TGTGCCAGCAGCCCCGGACTAGTCGATGAGCAGTTCTTC. This sequence encodes CASSPGLVDEQFF. Full variable domain (remainder filled in from reference TRBV7-8 and TRBJ2-1): GAGVSQSPRYKVAKRGQDVALRCDPISGHVSLFWYQQALGQGPEFLTYFQNEAQLDKSGLPSDRFFAERPEGSVSTLKIQRTQQEDSAVYLCASSPGLVDEQFFGPGTRLTVL.

This sequence joins TRBV6-1 and TRBJ1-5, with TRBD1 identical over 9 bases. This CDR3 contains 17 residues. Germline V lookup: CDR1 MNHNS, CDR2 SASEGT. Trimming at V came to 6 bases and at J to 0 bases, leaving 9 bases not matched to a gene. The CDR3 loop reads CASRGQGEGFSNQPQHF. CDR3 in DNA: TGTGCCAGCAGGGGACAGGGAGAGGGTTTTAGCAATCAGCCCCAGCATTTT.

This clonotype was observed a handful of times. The V and J genes are TRBV7-8 and TRBJ2-7; no clear D. V was trimmed by 4 bases and J by 6 bases, leaving 19 bases between them. CDR1 SGHVS and CDR2 FQNEAQ come from the germline V gene. This CDR3 comprises 15 residues. The CDR3 region is CASSSQTTLSTEQYF. The CDR3 DNA is TGTGCCAGCAGCTCCCAAACCACACTCTCGACCGAGCAGTACTTC.

This clonotype was seen ten or more times. V is TRBV5-1 and J is TRBJ2-3, with a tentative D call TRBD2 (6 bases). The germline V gene encodes CDR1 SGHRS and CDR2 YFSETQ. The V end was cut by 2 bases, the J end by 1 base, with 14 bases between. The CDR3 covers 16 residues. The CDR3 DNA sequence: TGCGCCAGCAGCTTTGACACGGGACTCCGCACAGATACGCAGTATTTT. Its protein product is CASSFDTGLRTDTQYF.

The chain combines TRBV28 with TRBJ1-2; D ambiguous. The CDR3 is made up of 15 amino acids. V was trimmed by 3 bases and J by 7 bases, leaving 18 bases between them. Germline lookup yields CDR1 MDHEN and CDR2 SYDVKM. The CDR3 bases are TGTGCCAGCAGTTTCCTTGGAATCCCTATGGTTGGCTACACCTTC. It specifies CASSFLGIPMVGYTF.

This clonotype occurred a few times. The chain has TRBV5-1 and TRBJ2-5, with 8 bases that match TRBD2. Unmatched junction bases numbered 7, after V lost 4 bases and J lost 5 bases. Germline V gene data show CDR1 as SGHRS and CDR2 as YFSETQ. The CDR3 is 14 amino acids. In DNA, the CDR3 is TGCGCCAGCAGCGCGCGGACTAGCAGGGAGACCCAGTACTTC. Protein: CASSARTSRETQYF.

This clonotype appeared a few times. The genes are TRBV9 and TRBJ2-1, with 8 bases lining up with TRBD1. V shed 4 bases, J shed 4 bases, and the junction held 13 bases outside the gene matches. The germline V gene encodes CDR1 SGDLS and CDR2 YYNGEE. CDR3 length: 17 amino acids. The CDR3 DNA sequence: TGTGCCAGCAGCTTTCGGACAGGGATCATTACGTACAATGAGCAGTTCTTC. Translation gives CASSFRTGIITYNEQFF.

This clonotype was seen at least ten times. The chain is built from TRBV12-5 and TRBJ2-1; 10 bases line up with TRBD2. The CDR3 sequence is 17 residues long. Germline CDR1 reads LGHNT; CDR2 reads FRNRAP. CDR3 sequence reads: CALNRTKLAGRWDEQFF. CDR3 DNA: TGTGCCCTTAACCGAACGAAACTAGCGGGAAGGTGGGATGAGCAGTTCTTC.

This clonotype appeared many times. The chain links TRBV6-2 or TRBV6-3 to TRBJ1-1, with D tentatively TRBD1 (6 bases). The germline V gene encodes CDR1 MNHEY and CDR2 SVGEGT. V was shortened by 6 bases and J by 6 bases, with 20 bases between the two germline ends. The CDR3 runs to 15 residues. The CDR3 DNA follows: TGTGCCAGCAGGGTAGGGGGGGGCGGTTACGCTGAAGCTTTCTTT. This translates into CASRVGGGGYAEAFF.

This clonotype was recorded at least ten times. The chain carries TRBV18 and TRBJ2-7; tentative D call: TRBD1 (6 bases). Germline CDR1 KGHSH, CDR2 LQKENI. V gave up 3 bases and J gave up 6 bases, with 12 bases separating them. The CDR3 is made up of 13 amino acids. The CDR3 DNA sequence: TGTGCCAGCTCACCTTCAGGGGAAAGCGAGCAGTACTTC. Protein product: CASSPSGESEQYF.

This clonotype was recorded at least ten times. V gene TRBV30 combines with J gene TRBJ2-1, with no clear D. Germline assignment: CDR1 GTSNPN and CDR2 SVGIG (reference sequence). This CDR3 has 11 amino acids. Trimming removed 5 bases at V and 10 bases at J, with 12 bases between. The CDR3 coding sequence is TGTGCCTGGGGTATTGTCTGGGAGCAGTTCTTC. Translating gives CAWGIVWEQFF. Using reference TRBV30 and TRBJ2-1 for the parts outside the CDR3, the full variable domain is SQTIHQWPATLVQPVGSPLSLECTVEGTSNPNLYWYRQAAGRGLQLLFYSVGIGQISSEVPQNLSASRPQDRQFILSSKKLLLSDSGFYLCAWGIVWEQFFGPGTRLTVL.

The gene calls are TRBV6-2 or TRBV6-3 and TRBJ2-7; 9 bases fit TRBD1. The CDR3 contains 14 residues. Germline CDR1 is MNHEY and CDR2 is SVGEGT. The V segment lost 5 bases and the J segment 5 bases; nucleotides outside the gene matches: 7. The CDR3 here is CASSPWDRVHEQYF. CDR3 coding DNA: TGTGCCAGCAGTCCTTGGGACAGGGTCCACGAGCAGTACTTC.

This clonotype appeared many times. This sequence joins TRBV5-1 and TRBJ1-5; D is ambiguous. The V gene lost 5 bases and the J gene lost 11 bases, with 14 bases spanning the gap. CDR3 length: 12 residues. Germline V CDR1 and CDR2: SGHRS, YFSETQ. CDR3 loop: CASSSDGTSQHF. The DNA for the CDR3 is TGCGCCAGCAGTTCGGACGGCACCTCCCAGCATTTT.

This clonotype appeared many times. The J gene is TRBJ1-2, the V gene TRBV6-1; 10 bases match TRBD1. This CDR3 region has 15 residues. J lost 3 bases, V lost 5 bases, and 6 bases had no gene match. Germline V lookup: CDR1 MNHNS, CDR2 SASEGT. CDR3 sequence: CASSTGQGGYYGYTF. CDR3 nucleotides: TGTGCCAGCAGTACCGGACAGGGGGGATACTATGGCTACACCTTC.